This T cell receptor (beta chain) is from a study of T cell changes during pregnancy in multiple sclerosis. Germline V gene sequence: CDR1 SGHTA, CDR2 FQGNSA. Germline trimming cut 5 bases from V and 8 bases from J; bases unmatched to any gene: 13. CDR3 length: 15 residues. Profiled with immunoSEQ multiplex PCR; TCRdb holds only in-frame clones, not every one. This table holds 25,000 to 30,000 clones, roughly 90% found once. The chain uses TRBV7-2 and TRBJ2-5; 8 bases align to TRBD2. The sequencing here drew on CD4+ T cells from peripheral blood mononuclear cells, taken in the first trimester of pregnancy. The sequence came from a female donor in good health, enrolled as a control in a pregnancy study. The CDR3 bases are TGTGCCAGCAGCCCCCTCGGGGGGGCCCTGGTTACCCAGTACTTC. Translating gives CASSPLGGALVTQYF.